The 11 T cell receptor beta chains reported below all come from one sample, sequenced in a study of blood T cells in healthy people across ages. A J-beta primer mix and a sample-barcoded 5' primer were used in a second PCR of about 7 to 12 cycles. TCRdb ran MiXCR on the 5' RACE reads and lists one entry per CDR3 protein. The sample carries 710,000 or so distinct CDR3 sequences, less than 40% recorded once. The sample comprised blood. All receptors come from a woman aged 80 or older in good health.

This clonotype was counted once. An end of the junction does not agree with germline; a read error may underlie this. V gene TRBV7-2 combines with J gene TRBJ2-2, with 7 positions matching TRBD2. CDR1 is SGHTA and CDR2 is FQGNSA in the germline V gene. CDR3 length: 17 residues. The CDR3 DNA reads TGTGCCAGCAGCGCCGTTGGCGGGGGTTACGATACCGGGGAGCGGTTTTTT. Encoded protein: CASSAVGGGYDTGERFF.

This clonotype was recorded many times. The chain couples TRBV12-3 or TRBV12-4 to TRBJ1-2, with TRBD1 identical over 8 bases. CDR3 length equals 12 residues. V shed 6 bases, J shed 8 bases, and the junction held 5 bases outside the gene matches. The CDR3 DNA follows: TGTGCCAGCAGACTTGGACAGGGCGGCTACACCTTC. It translates to CASRLGQGGYTF.

This clonotype was observed once. This chain uses TRBV10-3 with TRBJ2-7, with 7 bases identical to TRBD1. From germline, CDR1 is ENHRY and CDR2 SYGVKD. This CDR3 comprises 14 residues. J gave up 1 base and V 6 bases, and 6 bases lay outside the gene matches. The CDR3 loop is CAISGQALSYEQYF. CDR3 nucleotide sequence: TGTGCCATCAGCGGACAGGCTCTTTCCTACGAGCAGTACTTC.

Many counts were recorded for this clonotype. The chain carries TRBV7-8 and TRBJ2-1, with TRBD2 matching over 12 bases. Looked up from germline, CDR1 is SGHVS and CDR2 is FQNEAQ. The CDR3 runs to 18 residues. The ends lost 0 bases at V and 4 bases at J; junction bases unmatched: 7. CDR3 in DNA: TGTGCCAGCAGCTTAGCCCTAGCGGGGGGGCCGAGGTACAATGAGCAGTTCTTC. Protein: CASSLALAGGPRYNEQFF.

In its sample, this clonotype was seen a few times. At one end, the junction sequence differs from germline, possibly due to a read error. The V gene is TRBV12-3 or TRBV12-4, the J gene TRBJ1-6, with D perhaps matching TRBD1 (6 bases). This CDR3 is built from 15 residues. The CDR3 sequence is CASSLQGIRNSPRHF. As DNA, the CDR3 is TGTGCCAGCAGTTTACAGGGGATACGGAATTCACCCCGCCACTTT.

This clonotype showed up many times. V gene TRBV7-6 combines with J gene TRBJ2-1; 14 nucleotides match TRBD2. This CDR3 spans 19 amino acids. CDR1 and CDR2 from the germline V gene are SGHVS and FNYEAQ. J was trimmed by 0 bases and V by 4 bases; bases with no gene match: 8. The CDR3 reads CASSYMTSGGALSYNEQFF. The DNA of the CDR3 is TGTGCCAGCAGCTACATGACTAGCGGGGGGGCCCTCTCCTACAATGAGCAGTTCTTC.

There are a few counts of this clonotype. The V gene is TRBV6-2 or TRBV6-3, the J gene TRBJ1-2; D may be TRBD1 (5 bases). Trimming took 5 bases from V and 6 from J, leaving 10 bases between them. The CDR3 spans 12 residues. CDR1 and CDR2 from the germline V gene are MNHEY and SVGEGT. In DNA, the CDR3 is TGTGCCAGCAGTCGAGGAGGGGATGGCTACACCTTC. Protein: CASSRGGDGYTF.

This clonotype was found many times. V usage is TRBV3-1 and J usage is TRBJ2-3, with TRBD2 identical over 9 bases. With 4 bases clipped from V and 1 base from J, the junction kept 6 bases outside the gene matches. CDR3 length: 16 amino acids. Looked up from germline, CDR1 is LGHDT and CDR2 is YNNKEL (reference sequence). CDR3 region: CASSRLAGERTDTQYF. CDR3 nucleotides: TGTGCCAGCAGCCGGTTAGCGGGGGAGCGCACAGATACGCAGTATTTT.

V usage is TRBV7-2 and J usage is TRBJ2-3, with 7 bases aligning to TRBD2. Germline CDR1 SGHTA, CDR2 FQGNSA. V dropped 5 bases and J dropped 0; count of bases not matched to a gene: 8. This CDR3 comprises 16 residues. The CDR3 DNA reads TGTGCCAGCAGCCAAATGGGGGGGAAGAGCACAGATACGCAGTATTTT. This sequence encodes CASSQMGGKSTDTQYF.

This clonotype came up many times. The chain carries TRBV5-5 and TRBJ1-4; 11 bases fit TRBD1. The CDR3 is 17 amino acids. Germline CDR1 is SGHKS and CDR2 is YYEKEE (reference sequence). V gave up 2 bases and J gave up 2 bases; unmatched junction bases: 5. The CDR3 DNA is TGTGCCAGCAGCTTCGGACAGGGGGCGCCGACTAATGAAAAACTGTTTTTT. This encodes CASSFGQGAPTNEKLFF.

This clonotype was found once. The junction departs from the called germline gene at one end, perhaps through a read error. This chain links TRBV12-3 or TRBV12-4 with TRBJ1-6; D is ambiguous. The length of the CDR3 is 13 residues. The CDR3: CASSFVGDSPPHF. Here the CDR3 DNA reads TGTGCCAGCAGTTTTGTCGGGGATTCACCCCCCCACTTT.